The 9 T cell receptor beta chains reported below all come from one sample, sequenced in a study of tissue T cells after allogeneic stem cell transplantation. As for time point: mouse harvest day 14 after allogeneic transplant. Each mouse received 10^7 T-cell-depleted marrow cells plus 10^6 splenic CD5+ T cells by tail vein. This table comes from immunoSEQ multiplex PCR, and its TCRdb copy is limited to in-frame clones, with some not included. The top ten hold roughly 31% of the sample, which has about 4,000 clones, about 44% seen once. The specimen was gut tissue. The source of these receptors is a female BALB/c mouse given C57BL/6 T cells with graft-versus-host disease after an allogeneic hematopoietic cell transplant.

This clone was detected only a few times. Here the gene names and germline are mouse. The CDR3 bases that were read are TGTGCCAGCAGTCCCACAGGGTTCTCCGACTACACC. It translates to CASSPTGFSDYT. The CDR3 reads in full as CASSPTGFSDYTF. This chain joins TRBV26 and TRBJ1-2; D is perhaps TRBD1 (6 bases). The observed sequence ends 1 residue before the CDR3 terminus, with the missing tail filled in from the germline J gene. V was clipped by 4 bases and J by 4 bases, with 10 bases between them. CDR3 length: 13 residues. Germline values: CDR1 KGHPV, CDR2 FQNQEV (reference sequence).

About this clone: Gene names are mouse gene names. The CDR3 goes on 1 residue after the read ends, and that part is filled in from the germline J gene. This chain joins TRBV26 and TRBJ1-3, with 8 bases lining up with TRBD1. With 2 bases clipped from V and 4 bases from J, the junction kept 4 bases outside the gene matches. The CDR3 is 15 amino acids. Germline CDR1 and CDR2: KGHPV and FQNQEV (reference sequence). The part of the CDR3 DNA that was read is TGTGCCAGCAGTCTGGCAGGGGGCGCGGGAAATACGCTCTAT. This encodes CASSLAGGAGNTLY. The entire CDR3 sequence reads CASSLAGGAGNTLYF. Based on the CDR3 plus reference TRBV26 and TRBJ1-3, the full variable domain is NSKVIQTPRYLVKGQGQKAKMRCIPEKGHPVVFWYQQNKNNEFKFLINFQNQEVLQQIDMTEKRFSAECPSNSPCSLEIQSSEAGDSALYLCASSLAGGAGNTLYFGEGSRLIVV.

A note on this clone: Gene names and germline match the mouse. The CDR3 extends 1 residue past the end of the read, so its final part is completed from the germline J gene. The V call is TRBV15, the J call TRBJ1-2; D may be TRBD1 (5 bases). Germline CDR1 and CDR2: SGHND and FRSKSL. The CDR3 totals 13 residues. Trimming removed 1 base from V and 3 bases from J, with 6 bases in between. The CDR3 bases that were read are TGTGCCAGCAGTTTAGGGGGGGACTCCGACTACACC. It yields the protein CASSLGGDSDYT. The full-length CDR3 reads as CASSLGGDSDYTF.

Notes on this clone: Gene names and germline match the mouse. Read data end 1 residue before the CDR3 end; the end is taken from the germline J gene. The genes are TRBV3 and TRBJ1-2; 7 positions match TRBD1. The CDR3 is 14 residues long. Trimming cost V 5 bases and J 4 bases; bases outside gene matches: 7. Germline CDR1 and CDR2: SNHLY and FYNGKV (reference sequence). The CDR3 bases that were read are TGTGCCAGCAGCCCACAGGGGACGGGCTCCGACTACACC. Translated: CASSPQGTGSDYT. The complete CDR3 sequence is CASSPQGTGSDYTF.

Judged by abundance, this clone is medium-sized. The gene names here belong to mouse. The sequence runs out 1 residue before the end of the CDR3; the remainder is reconstructed from the germline J gene. The chain joins TRBV31 to TRBJ2-7; TRBD1 matches 9 bases. The CDR3 extends over 13 amino acids. Trimming cost V 0 bases and J 7 bases; bases outside gene matches: 4. Per germline, CDR1 GKSSPN and CDR2 SITVG. CDR3 protein: CAWSLQGAGEQYF. CDR3 DNA (partial): TGTGCCTGGAGTCTACAGGGGGCTGGGGAACAGTAC. Full variable domain (missing parts from reference TRBV31 and TRBJ2-7): AQTIHQWPVAEIKAVGSPLSLGCTIKGKSSPNLYWYWQATGGTLQQLFYSITVGQVESVVQLNLSASRPKDDQFILSTEKLLLSHSGFYLCAWSLQGAGEQYFGPGTRLTVL.

This clone appeared a few times. Mouse gene names and germline throughout. Sequencing ends 1 residue short of the CDR3 end; the germline J gene provides the rest. The V and J genes are TRBV29 and TRBJ1-2; D is perhaps TRBD1 (5 bases). In germline, CDR1 is MSHET, CDR2 SYDVDS. CDR3 length equals 13 residues. V lost 3 bases to trimming and J lost 2 bases, with 7 bases between them. CDR3 DNA (partial): TGTGCTAGCAGTTTTGGGGGGAACTCCGACTACACC. Its protein is CASSFGGNSDYT. The full CDR3 sequence reads CASSFGGNSDYTF.

Remarks on this clone: Mouse germline and gene names are used. The read is 1 residue too short to cover the CDR3 end, so that end is filled in from the germline J gene. V usage is TRBV26 and J usage is TRBJ2-2; D not certain. The V end lost 2 bases, the J end lost 3 bases, and 1 base lay between the germline ends. The CDR3 runs 12 residues. CDR1 and CDR2 from the germline V gene are KGHPV and FQNQEV (reference sequence). CDR3 DNA, as far as it was read: TGTGCCAGCAGTCTGGACACCGGGCAGCTCTAC. It codes for CASSLDTGQLY. Given in full, the CDR3 is CASSLDTGQLYF.

Worth noting for this clone: Gene labels here are mouse ones. The CDR3 end is not reached by the read, which stops 1 residue before it; the germline J gene fills it in. The genes are TRBV26 and TRBJ1-3; maybe TRBD1 (6 bases). V gave up 4 bases and J gave up 0 bases, with 10 bases separating them. The CDR3 length is 15 residues. CDR1 and CDR2 from the germline V gene are KGHPV and FQNQEV (reference sequence). CDR3 DNA, as far as it was read: TGTGCCAGCAGTCGGGGACAAAATTCTGGAAATACGCTCTAT. It specifies CASSRGQNSGNTLY. The full CDR3 protein reads CASSRGQNSGNTLYF.

Concerning this clone: Gene names are mouse gene names. The read stops 1 residue short of the end of the CDR3; the missing end is completed from the germline J gene. The gene calls are TRBV26 and TRBJ1-3; 9 nucleotides align to TRBD1. The germline CDR1 and CDR2 sequences are KGHPV and FQNQEV (reference sequence). This CDR3 region has 15 residues. V trimming: 6 bases; J trimming: 4 bases; junction bases outside the gene matches: 7. The sequenced CDR3 bases are TGTGCCAGCAGACCCGGGACAGGGAGGGGAAATACGCTCTAT. It translates to CASRPGTGRGNTLY. In full, the CDR3 reads CASRPGTGRGNTLYF.